This is a list of T cell receptor beta chains from one sample in a study of T cell repertoires in cytomegalovirus infection. TCRdb independently ran MiXCR on the reads; one entry per CDR3 protein. Of some 200,000 distinct CDR3 sequences listed, roughly 20% are singletons. The sample was PBMCs. These receptors were taken from a human donor in good health (CMV status not recorded). Some clones in this sample may be carry-over from other donors' samples. CDR3s include the opening cysteine and the closing phenylalanine or tryptophan. D genes are given only for firm matches. The listing skips clone size in some rows; elsewhere it reads once, few, many or a size class.

d_gene: -
j_gene: TRBJ2-7
abundance: -
v_gene: TRBV5-6
CDR3aa: CASSFPELPYEQYF
CDR3nt: TGTGCCAGCAGCTTCCCGGAGCTTCCCTACGAGCAGTACTTC

d_gene: -
j_gene: TRBJ1-6
abundance: -
v_gene: TRBV6-6
CDR3aa: CASSFPPTDYNSPLHF
CDR3nt: TGTGCCAGCAGTTTTCCTCCGACGGATTATAATTCACCCCTCCACTTT

d_gene: TRBD1
j_gene: TRBJ2-7
abundance: many
v_gene: TRBV12-3/TRBV12-4
CDR3aa: CASSFGPGQGVHEQYF
CDR3nt: TGTGCCAGCAGTTTCGGGCCGGGACAGGGGGTCCACGAGCAGTACTTC

d_gene: -
j_gene: TRBJ1-2
abundance: many
v_gene: TRBV11-1
CDR3aa: CASSVLRGSSRGYTF
CDR3nt: TGTGCCAGCAGCGTGCTCAGGGGAAGTTCTCGGGGCTACACCTTC

d_gene: TRBD2
j_gene: TRBJ2-1
abundance: -
v_gene: TRBV6-5
CDR3aa: CASSYGLAAYNEQFF
CDR3nt: TGTGCCAGCAGTTACGGACTAGCGGCCTACAATGAGCAGTTCTTC

d_gene: -
j_gene: TRBJ1-2
abundance: many
v_gene: TRBV12-3/TRBV12-4
CDR3aa: CASSRQPQANYGYTF
CDR3nt: TGTGCCAGCAGTAGACAACCACAGGCTAACTATGGCTACACCTTC

d_gene: -
j_gene: TRBJ1-5
abundance: few
v_gene: TRBV28
CDR3aa: CASHDTLDQPQHF
CDR3nt: TGTGCCAGTCACGACACCCTAGATCAGCCCCAGCATTTT

d_gene: -
j_gene: TRBJ1-2
abundance: many
v_gene: TRBV7-2
CDR3aa: CASSLQTNYGYTF
CDR3nt: TGTGCCAGCAGTTTACAAACTAACTATGGCTACACCTTC

d_gene: -
j_gene: TRBJ1-1
abundance: -
v_gene: TRBV30
CDR3aa: CAWSVRKSELKNTEAFF
CDR3nt: TGTGCCTGGAGTGTTAGGAAGTCAGAACTTAAGAACACTGAAGCTTTCTTT

d_gene: TRBD1
j_gene: TRBJ1-1
abundance: many
v_gene: TRBV10-3
CDR3aa: CAISDPGGTGNTEAFF
CDR3nt: TGTGCCATCAGTGATCCCGGAGGGACAGGGAACACTGAAGCTTTCTTT

d_gene: TRBD1
j_gene: TRBJ2-1
abundance: -
v_gene: TRBV5-1
CDR3aa: CASSFTGQGYNEQFF
CDR3nt: TGCGCCAGCAGCTTTACGGGACAGGGTTACAATGAGCAGTTCTTC

d_gene: -
j_gene: TRBJ2-3
abundance: -
v_gene: TRBV9
CDR3aa: CASSVGTSSADTQYF
CDR3nt: TGTGCCAGCAGCGTAGGGACCTCCTCCGCAGATACGCAGTATTTT

d_gene: -
j_gene: TRBJ1-1
abundance: many
v_gene: TRBV20-1
CDR3aa: CSARSGGVDTEAFF
CDR3nt: TGCAGTGCTAGAAGTGGGGGCGTGGACACTGAAGCTTTCTTT

d_gene: -
j_gene: TRBJ2-7
abundance: -
v_gene: TRBV5-1
CDR3aa: CASSLTSKAYEQYF
CDR3nt: TGCGCCAGCAGCTTAACCAGCAAAGCCTACGAGCAGTACTTC

d_gene: -
j_gene: TRBJ2-7
abundance: many
v_gene: TRBV7-2
CDR3aa: CASSLLAGNYEQYF
CDR3nt: TGTGCCAGCAGCTTACTGGCAGGGAACTACGAGCAGTACTTC

d_gene: -
j_gene: TRBJ1-1
abundance: -
v_gene: TRBV12-3/TRBV12-4
CDR3aa: CASSFQGPLTEAFF
CDR3nt: TGTGCCAGCAGTTTTCAAGGACCCCTCACTGAAGCTTTCTTT

d_gene: TRBD1
j_gene: TRBJ1-2
abundance: many
v_gene: TRBV7-2
CDR3aa: CASSQGAGNYGYTF
CDR3nt: TGTGCCAGCAGCCAGGGGGCTGGTAACTATGGCTACACCTTC

d_gene: -
j_gene: TRBJ1-1
abundance: few
v_gene: TRBV5-4
CDR3aa: CASRLVGGTEAFF
CDR3nt: TGTGCCAGCAGGCTCGTAGGGGGCACTGAAGCTTTCTTT

d_gene: -
j_gene: TRBJ2-3
abundance: -
v_gene: TRBV7-3
CDR3aa: CASSSGLLGNSDTQYF
CDR3nt: TGTGCCAGCAGCTCGGGACTCCTTGGGAACTCAGATACGCAGTATTTT

d_gene: -
j_gene: TRBJ2-6
abundance: many
v_gene: TRBV7-2
CDR3aa: CASSLEHLSSGANVLTF
CDR3nt: TGTGCCAGCAGCTTAGAGCACCTTTCCTCTGGGGCCAACGTCCTGACTTTC

d_gene: -
j_gene: TRBJ2-5
abundance: few
v_gene: TRBV7-6
CDR3aa: CASSLRERYQETQYF
CDR3nt: TGTGCCAGCAGCTTACGGGAGAGGTACCAAGAGACCCAGTACTTC

d_gene: TRBD1
j_gene: TRBJ2-7
abundance: few
v_gene: TRBV29-1
CDR3aa: CSVGDRVYEQYF
CDR3nt: TGCAGCGTCGGGGACAGAGTTTACGAGCAGTACTTC

d_gene: -
j_gene: TRBJ2-7
abundance: -
v_gene: TRBV28
CDR3aa: CASTPNRVGEQYF
CDR3nt: TGTGCCAGCACCCCCAATAGGGTCGGAGAGCAGTACTTC

d_gene: -
j_gene: TRBJ2-7
abundance: -
v_gene: TRBV20-1
CDR3aa: CSARDFSGRSYVQYF
CDR3nt: TGCAGTGCTAGAGATTTTAGCGGCAGGTCCTACGTGCAGTACTTC

d_gene: -
j_gene: TRBJ2-7
abundance: many
v_gene: TRBV28
CDR3aa: CASSLGNHYEQYF
CDR3nt: TGTGCCAGCAGTCTTGGAAACCACTACGAGCAGTACTTC

d_gene: -
j_gene: TRBJ1-1
abundance: many
v_gene: TRBV7-2
CDR3aa: CASSLGPGWTEAFF
CDR3nt: TGTGCCAGCAGCTTAGGCCCGGGTTGGACTGAAGCTTTCTTT

d_gene: TRBD1
j_gene: TRBJ2-1
abundance: -
v_gene: TRBV9
CDR3aa: CASSATGQDLNNEQFF
CDR3nt: TGTGCCAGCAGCGCCACCGGACAGGACTTGAACAATGAGCAGTTCTTC

d_gene: -
j_gene: TRBJ2-7
abundance: -
v_gene: TRBV4-1
CDR3aa: CASSQDFPPGPYEQYF
CDR3nt: TGCGCCAGCAGCCAAGATTTTCCCCCAGGACCTTACGAGCAGTACTTC

d_gene: TRBD1
j_gene: TRBJ1-2
abundance: many
v_gene: TRBV6-5
CDR3aa: CASRLRDRNYGYTF
CDR3nt: TGTGCCAGCCGTCTCCGGGACAGGAACTATGGCTACACCTTC

d_gene: -
j_gene: TRBJ1-5
abundance: few
v_gene: TRBV6-2/TRBV6-3
CDR3aa: CASTTGNSNQPQHF
CDR3nt: TGTGCCAGCACCACAGGAAATAGCAATCAGCCCCAGCATTTT

d_gene: TRBD2
j_gene: TRBJ2-1
abundance: once
v_gene: TRBV6-2/TRBV6-3
CDR3aa: CASSTGTSVRYYEQFF
CDR3nt: TGTGCCAGCAGTACCGGGACTAGCGTGAGGTATTATGAGCAGTTCTTC

d_gene: -
j_gene: TRBJ2-2
abundance: few
v_gene: TRBV29-1
CDR3aa: CSVAGTKGGELFF
CDR3nt: TGCAGCGTTGCCGGGACCAAAGGCGGGGAGCTGTTTTTT

d_gene: TRBD2
j_gene: TRBJ2-1
abundance: few
v_gene: TRBV7-9
CDR3aa: CASSTWGGLGDEQFF
CDR3nt: TGTGCCAGCAGCACCTGGGGGGGTCTTGGCGATGAGCAGTTCTTC

d_gene: -
j_gene: TRBJ2-3
abundance: few
v_gene: TRBV24-1
CDR3aa: CATSDQTESVGVTQYF
CDR3nt: TGTGCCACCAGTGATCAGACGGAGTCGGTCGGCGTTACGCAGTATTTT

d_gene: TRBD1
j_gene: TRBJ2-7
abundance: few
v_gene: TRBV6-4
CDR3aa: CASSGNRGGEQYF
CDR3nt: TGTGCCAGCAGTGGGAACAGGGGCGGCGAGCAGTACTTC

d_gene: -
j_gene: TRBJ1-1
abundance: -
v_gene: TRBV7-9
CDR3aa: CASSLDASSSEAFF
CDR3nt: TGTGCCAGCAGCTTAGATGCCTCATCCTCTGAAGCTTTCTTT